This TCR beta chain was recorded in a study of molecular identifiers for immune sequencing clone quantification. Study results and caveats: Highly expanded clone sizes could be underestimated by identical TCR molecules sharing a barcode.

CDR3 size: 12 residues. Per the germline V gene, CDR1 is SQVTM and CDR2 is ANQGSEA. The V end lost 5 bases, the J end lost 7 bases, and 11 bases lay between the germline ends. TCRdb re-called the PCR reads through MiXCR, storing one row per CDR3 protein. This table holds around 460,000 distinct CDR3 sequences, around 23% found once. With regard to this clonotype: The target antigen is unknown. Because the CDR3 is missing its conserved closing phenylalanine or tryptophan, this is likely a read error.

The sample consisted of naive CD8+ T cells from blood, with Jurkat cell RNA spiked in. Subset defined: FACS-sorted CD8+CD4-CCR7+CD45RA+ naive T cells. This rearrangement joins TRBV29-1 to TRBJ2-2, with D perhaps matching TRBD1 (5 bases). The TCR comes from a human donor in good health. Some libraries in this study had Jurkat cell RNA spiked in. CDR3 in DNA: TGCAGCGTTCCAGGGTTTAGCGGGGAGCTGTTTTTA. It encodes CSVPGFSGELFL.